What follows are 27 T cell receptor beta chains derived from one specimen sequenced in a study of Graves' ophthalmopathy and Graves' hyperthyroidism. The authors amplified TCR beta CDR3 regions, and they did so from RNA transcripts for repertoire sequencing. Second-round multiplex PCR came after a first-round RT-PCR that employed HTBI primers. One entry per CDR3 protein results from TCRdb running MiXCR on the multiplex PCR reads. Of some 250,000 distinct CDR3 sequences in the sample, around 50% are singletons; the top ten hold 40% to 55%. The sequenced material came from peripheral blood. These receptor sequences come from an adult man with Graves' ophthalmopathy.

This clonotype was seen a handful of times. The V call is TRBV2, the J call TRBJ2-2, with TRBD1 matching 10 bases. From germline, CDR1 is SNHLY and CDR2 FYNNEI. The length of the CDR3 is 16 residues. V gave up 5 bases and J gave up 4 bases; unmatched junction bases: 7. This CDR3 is CASSLRDRGPTGELFF. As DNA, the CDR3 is TGTGCCAGCAGTCTCCGGGACAGGGGCCCCACCGGGGAGCTGTTTTTT.

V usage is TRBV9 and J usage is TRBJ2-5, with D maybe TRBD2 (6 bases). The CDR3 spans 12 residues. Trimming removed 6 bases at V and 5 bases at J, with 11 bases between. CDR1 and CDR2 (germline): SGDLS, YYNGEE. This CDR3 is CASTGVQETQYF. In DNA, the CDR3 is TGTGCCAGCACGGGGGTCCAGGAGACCCAGTACTTC.

CDR3 sequence reads: CASSQPTGGGMTPLHF. CDR3 in DNA: TGCGCCAGCAGCCAACCGACCGGAGGGGGCATGACACCCCTCCACTTT. The chain couples TRBV4-1 to TRBJ1-6; 7 positions agree with TRBD1. Germline V CDR1 and CDR2: MGHRA, YSYEKL. Unmatched junction bases numbered 12, after V lost 2 bases and J lost 11 bases. The CDR3 is 16 residues long.

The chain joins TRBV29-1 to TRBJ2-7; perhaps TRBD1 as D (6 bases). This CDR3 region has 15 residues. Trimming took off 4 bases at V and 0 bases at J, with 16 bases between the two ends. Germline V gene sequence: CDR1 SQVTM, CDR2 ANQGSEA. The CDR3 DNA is TGCAGCGTTGTTAGCTCAATGGACAGCTCCTACGAGCAGTACTTC. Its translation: CSVVSSMDSSYEQYF.

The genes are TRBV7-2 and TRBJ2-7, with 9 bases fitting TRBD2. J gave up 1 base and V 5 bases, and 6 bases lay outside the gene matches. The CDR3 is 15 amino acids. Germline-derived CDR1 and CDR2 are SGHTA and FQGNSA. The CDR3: CASSPPGLASYEQYF. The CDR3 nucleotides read TGTGCCAGCAGCCCGCCGGGACTAGCTTCCTACGAGCAGTACTTC.

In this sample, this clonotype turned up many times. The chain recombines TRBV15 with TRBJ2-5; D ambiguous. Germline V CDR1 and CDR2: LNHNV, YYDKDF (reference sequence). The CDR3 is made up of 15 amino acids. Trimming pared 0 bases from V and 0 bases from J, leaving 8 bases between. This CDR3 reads CATSRDRSYQETQYF. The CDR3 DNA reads TGTGCCACCAGCAGAGATCGGTCGTACCAAGAGACCCAGTACTTC.

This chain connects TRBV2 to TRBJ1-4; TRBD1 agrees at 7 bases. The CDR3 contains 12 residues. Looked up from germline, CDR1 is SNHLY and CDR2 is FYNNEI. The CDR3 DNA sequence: TGTGCTAGGGGGACAGCGAATGAAAAACTGTTTTTT. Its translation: CARGTANEKLFF.

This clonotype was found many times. This CDR3 reads CSAMPGAGANVLTF. The CDR3 coding sequence is TGCAGCGCCATGCCGGGGGCTGGGGCCAACGTCCTGACTTTC. V is TRBV29-1 and J is TRBJ2-6; tentative D call: TRBD2 (6 bases). Germline loops: CDR1 SQVTM, CDR2 ANQGSEA. Between the trimmed V and J ends, which lost 7 bases and 2 bases, there was a span of 12 bases. The CDR3 is made up of 14 amino acids.

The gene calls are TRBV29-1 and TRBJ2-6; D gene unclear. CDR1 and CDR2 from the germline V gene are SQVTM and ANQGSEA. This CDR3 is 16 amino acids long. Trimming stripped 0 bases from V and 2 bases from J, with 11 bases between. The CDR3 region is CSVEDNAPTGANVLTF. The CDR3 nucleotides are TGCAGCGTTGAAGATAATGCACCCACTGGGGCCAACGTCCTGACTTTC.

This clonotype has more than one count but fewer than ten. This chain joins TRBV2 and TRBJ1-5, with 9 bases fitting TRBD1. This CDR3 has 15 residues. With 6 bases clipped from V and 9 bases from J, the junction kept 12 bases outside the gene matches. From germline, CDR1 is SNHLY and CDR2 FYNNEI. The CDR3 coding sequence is TGTGCCAGCAGAGGGACAGGGCCTTTGGATCGGCCCCAGCATTTT. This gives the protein CASRGTGPLDRPQHF.

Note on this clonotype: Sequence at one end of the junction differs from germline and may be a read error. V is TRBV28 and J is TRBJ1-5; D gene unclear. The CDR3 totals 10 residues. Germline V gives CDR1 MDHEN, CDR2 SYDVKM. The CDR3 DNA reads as TGTGCCAACAGTTTTCAGCCCCAGCATTTT. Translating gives CANSFQPQHF.

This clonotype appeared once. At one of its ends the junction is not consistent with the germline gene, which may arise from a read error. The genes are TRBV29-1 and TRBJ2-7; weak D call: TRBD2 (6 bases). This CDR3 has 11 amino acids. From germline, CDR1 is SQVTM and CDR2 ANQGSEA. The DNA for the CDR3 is TGCAGCGGCGGGAAACACTACGAGCAGCACTTC. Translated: CSGGKHYEQHF.

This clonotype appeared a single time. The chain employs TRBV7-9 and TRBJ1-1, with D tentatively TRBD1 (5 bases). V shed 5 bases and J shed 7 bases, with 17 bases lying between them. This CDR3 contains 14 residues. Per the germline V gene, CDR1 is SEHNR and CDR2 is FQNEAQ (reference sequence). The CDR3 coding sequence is TGTGCCAGCAGCGAACGGGGCAGTATTAATGAAGCTTTCTTT. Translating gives CASSERGSINEAFF.

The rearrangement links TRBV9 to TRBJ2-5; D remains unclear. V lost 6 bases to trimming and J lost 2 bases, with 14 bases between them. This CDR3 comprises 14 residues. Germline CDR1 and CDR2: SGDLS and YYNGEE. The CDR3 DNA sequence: TGTGCCAGCAACCAAAGGTTTAGACAAGAGACCCAGTACTTC. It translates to CASNQRFRQETQYF.

This CDR3 is CSARARDRYEQYF. CDR3 nucleotide sequence: TGCAGTGCTAGAGCCCGGGACAGATACGAGCAGTACTTC. This sequence joins TRBV20-1 and TRBJ2-7, with 7 bases aligning to TRBD1. CDR3 length: 13 residues. V dropped 1 base and J dropped 4; count of bases not matched to a gene: 4. The V gene's germline CDR1 is DFQATT and CDR2 SNEGSKA (reference sequence).

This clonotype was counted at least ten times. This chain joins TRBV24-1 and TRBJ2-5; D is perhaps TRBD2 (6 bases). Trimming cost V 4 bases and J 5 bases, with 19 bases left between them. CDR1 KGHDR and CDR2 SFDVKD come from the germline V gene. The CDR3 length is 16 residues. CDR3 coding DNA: TGTGCCACCAGTGACATTGTGGCGGGATCACGGGAGACCCAGTACTTC. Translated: CATSDIVAGSRETQYF.

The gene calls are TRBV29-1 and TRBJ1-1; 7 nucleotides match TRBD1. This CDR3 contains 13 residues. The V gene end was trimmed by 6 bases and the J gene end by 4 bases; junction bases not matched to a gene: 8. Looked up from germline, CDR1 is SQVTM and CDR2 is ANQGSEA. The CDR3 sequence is CSVARDSGTEAFF. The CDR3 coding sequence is TGCAGCGTGGCCCGGGACAGTGGCACTGAAGCTTTCTTT.

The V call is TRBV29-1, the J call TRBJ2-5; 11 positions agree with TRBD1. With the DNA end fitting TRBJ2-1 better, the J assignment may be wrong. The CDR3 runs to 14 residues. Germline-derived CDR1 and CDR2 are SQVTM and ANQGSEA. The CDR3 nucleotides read TGCAGCGTGCAGACCGGGACAGGGGGGTTGGAGCAGTTCTTC. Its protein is CSVQTGTGGLEQFF.

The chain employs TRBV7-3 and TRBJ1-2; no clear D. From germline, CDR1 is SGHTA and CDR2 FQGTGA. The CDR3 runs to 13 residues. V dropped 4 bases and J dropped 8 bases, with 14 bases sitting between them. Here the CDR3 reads CASSSSDLGGYTF. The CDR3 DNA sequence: TGTGCCAGCAGCTCTTCGGACCTGGGAGGCTACACCTTC.

CDR3 protein: CASSGGRNRENTEAFF. DNA of the CDR3: TGTGCCAGTAGTGGGGGCAGGAATCGGGAGAACACTGAAGCTTTCTTT. The chain joins TRBV19 to TRBJ1-1; the D gene is possibly TRBD1 (6 bases). Germline CDR1 reads LNHDA; CDR2 reads SQIVND (reference sequence). The CDR3 has 16 residues. The V end lost 5 bases, the J end lost 1 base, and 17 bases lay between the germline ends.

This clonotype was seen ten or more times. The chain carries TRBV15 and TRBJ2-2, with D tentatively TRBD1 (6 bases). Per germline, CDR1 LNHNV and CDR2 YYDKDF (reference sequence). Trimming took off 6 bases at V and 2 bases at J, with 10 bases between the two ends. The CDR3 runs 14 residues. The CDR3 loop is CATRLDRNTGELFF. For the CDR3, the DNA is TGTGCCACCAGGCTGGACAGAAACACCGGGGAGCTGTTTTTT.

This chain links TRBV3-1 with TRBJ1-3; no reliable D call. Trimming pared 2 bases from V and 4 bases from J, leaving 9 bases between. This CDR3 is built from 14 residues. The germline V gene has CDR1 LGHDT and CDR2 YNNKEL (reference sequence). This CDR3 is CASSQNTLGNTIYF. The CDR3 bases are TGTGCCAGCAGCCAAAACACGTTGGGAAACACCATATATTTT.

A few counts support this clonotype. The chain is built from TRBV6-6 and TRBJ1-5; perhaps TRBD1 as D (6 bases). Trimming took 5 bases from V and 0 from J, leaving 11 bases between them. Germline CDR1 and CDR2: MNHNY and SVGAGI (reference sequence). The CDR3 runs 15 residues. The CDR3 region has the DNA TGTGCCAGCAGTAAGGACAGTAATAGCAATCAGCCCCAGCATTTT. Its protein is CASSKDSNSNQPQHF.

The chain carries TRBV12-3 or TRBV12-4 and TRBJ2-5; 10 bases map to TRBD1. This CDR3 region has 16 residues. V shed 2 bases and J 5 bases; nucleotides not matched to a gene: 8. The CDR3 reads CASSLRGTGDRETQYF. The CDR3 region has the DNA TGTGCCAGCAGTTTACGGGGGACAGGGGATCGGGAGACCCAGTACTTC.

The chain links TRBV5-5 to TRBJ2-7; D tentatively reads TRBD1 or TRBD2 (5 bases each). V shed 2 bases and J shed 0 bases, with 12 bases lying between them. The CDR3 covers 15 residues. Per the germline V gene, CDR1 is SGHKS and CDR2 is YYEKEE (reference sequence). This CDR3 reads CASSLLGANSYEQYF. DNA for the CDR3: TGTGCCAGCAGCTTACTCGGGGCTAACTCCTACGAGCAGTACTTC.

CDR3 bases: TGTGCCAGCAGCCAGGTTTTCAGCTCCTACGAGCAGTACTTC. Protein sequence: CASSQVFSSYEQYF. This chain joins TRBV11-2 and TRBJ2-7; no clear D. Per germline, CDR1 SGHAT and CDR2 FQNNGV. V was clipped by 5 bases and J by 0 bases, with 11 bases between them. The CDR3 consists of 14 residues.

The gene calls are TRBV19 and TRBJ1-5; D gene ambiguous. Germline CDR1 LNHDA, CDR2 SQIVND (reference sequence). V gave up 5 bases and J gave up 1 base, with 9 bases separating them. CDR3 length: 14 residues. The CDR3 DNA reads TGTGCCAGTAGTGGCACTTTAAGCAATCAGCCCCAGCATTTT. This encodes CASSGTLSNQPQHF.